This T cell receptor (beta chain) was documented in a study of cytomegalovirus exposure and HLA in healthy donors. The V end was cut by 5 bases, the J end by 6 bases, with 16 bases between. The CDR3 is 14 residues long. Germline V gene lookup returns CDR1 SGHTA and CDR2 FQGNSA. 13 Jbeta primers and 60 Vbeta primers were used for the PCR. Only in-frame clones appear in the TCRdb table, and some are missing; sequencing was by immunoSEQ multiplex PCR. The sample has around 160,000 clones; around 83% are singletons. Sequenced sample: PBMCs. The J gene is TRBJ1-1, the V gene TRBV7-2; unclear D gene. The clonotype was recovered from a male donor in good health and CMV-seropositive. CDR3 protein: CASSPSPRSAEAFF. Here the CDR3 DNA reads TGTGCCAGCAGCCCATCCCCGCGAAGCGCTGAAGCTTTCTTT.